These 17 T cell receptor beta chains were sequenced from one sample in a study of metastatic and nonmetastatic thyroid tumors. All patients were treatment-naive before thyroid surgery. TCRdb used MiXCR to call clones anew from the PCR reads. The repertoire holds about 4,400 clones, with approximately 40% as singletons. The material sequenced was tumor tissue. The receptor source for this set is a male donor with papillary thyroid cancer or a benign thyroid nodule (not recorded which). Some clones in this sample may be carry-over from other donors' samples.

CDR3 residues: CASLSGQDYGYTF. CDR3 in DNA: TGTGCCAGCCTTTCCGGACAGGACTATGGCTACACCTTC. V and J are TRBV28 and TRBJ1-2, with 7 bases matching TRBD1. The CDR3 sequence is 13 residues long. CDR1 is MDHEN and CDR2 is SYDVKM in the germline V gene. J lost 3 bases, V lost 8 bases, and 6 bases had no gene match.

This clone was seen a handful of times. The chain couples TRBV19 to TRBJ1-2, with D uncertain. CDR3 length: 15 amino acids. V was clipped by 8 bases and J by 0 bases, with 16 bases between them. CDR1 LNHDA and CDR2 SQIVND come from the germline V gene (reference sequence). This CDR3 reads CASSRAASSNYGYTF. The CDR3 nucleotides read TGTGCCAGTTCTAGGGCCGCCTCATCTAACTATGGCTACACCTTC.

This clone has more than one count but fewer than ten. The V call is TRBV6-2 or TRBV6-3, the J call TRBJ2-6; the match to TRBD1 covers 8 bases. J gave up 2 bases and V 6 bases, and 3 bases lay outside the gene matches. This CDR3 has 15 amino acids. Germline V gene data show CDR1 as MNHEY and CDR2 as SVGEGT. As DNA, the CDR3 is TGTGCCAGCAGGCCGACAGGGGCTGGGGCCAACGTCCTGACTTTC. Translating gives CASRPTGAGANVLTF.

The genes are TRBV28 and TRBJ1-6, with 8 bases identical to TRBD1. Germline loops: CDR1 MDHEN, CDR2 SYDVKM. This CDR3 is built from 15 residues. Germline trimming cut 6 bases from V and 1 base from J; bases unmatched to any gene: 2. CDR3 loop: CASRQGASYNSPLHF. The CDR3 DNA is TGTGCCAGCAGGCAGGGGGCGTCCTATAATTCACCCCTCCACTTT.

V is TRBV10-2 and J is TRBJ1-5; D not resolved. Per the germline V gene, CDR1 is WSHSY and CDR2 is SAAADI. V lost 4 bases and J lost 7, with 11 bases in between. The CDR3 sequence is 13 residues long. The CDR3 spells CASSALGGQPQHF. The CDR3 DNA is TGCGCCAGCAGTGCACTCGGAGGGCAGCCCCAGCATTTT.

The V and J genes are TRBV28 and TRBJ2-5, with 11 bases fitting TRBD1. CDR1 is MDHEN, CDR2 SYDVKM, per germline. V was clipped by 4 bases and J by 5 bases; unmatched bases: 6. The length of the CDR3 is 15 residues. This chain's CDR3 is CASSSSRDRGETQYF. In nucleotides, the CDR3 is TGTGCCAGCAGTTCCTCTCGGGACAGGGGGGAGACCCAGTACTTC.

The chain combines TRBV11-2 with TRBJ2-1; possibly TRBD2 for D (7 bases). The CDR3 runs to 16 residues. CDR1 is SGHAT and CDR2 is FQNNGV in the germline V gene. V was cut by 5 bases and J by 3 bases, with 17 bases left in between. CDR3 DNA sequence: TGTGCCAGCAGCGCTGCCCTAGGGGGGGACTACAATGAGCAGTTCTTC. Encoded protein: CASSAALGGDYNEQFF.

V gene TRBV6-1 combines with J gene TRBJ1-2, with D unresolved. The V gene lost 0 bases and the J gene lost 2 bases, with 7 bases spanning the gap. Germline loops: CDR1 MNHNS, CDR2 SASEGT. This CDR3 has 14 residues. CDR3 region: CASSEAGGNYGYTF. The CDR3, as DNA: TGTGCCAGCAGTGAAGCCGGCGGCAACTATGGCTACACCTTC.

V gene TRBV24-1 combines with J gene TRBJ2-5; TRBD1 might be the D (6 bases). Per the germline V gene, CDR1 is KGHDR and CDR2 is SFDVKD. The CDR3 is 16 amino acids. V dropped 2 bases and J dropped 5 bases, with 17 bases sitting between them. The CDR3 DNA sequence: TGTGCCACCAGTGATTCACAGGGTTCGCCCTCGGAGACCCAGTACTTC. It encodes CATSDSQGSPSETQYF.

The chain couples TRBV6-2 or TRBV6-3 to TRBJ2-7; D might be TRBD1 (6 bases). V was trimmed by 0 bases and J by 3 bases, leaving 9 bases between them. Germline V gene lookup returns CDR1 MNHEY and CDR2 SVGEGT. The CDR3 is made up of 14 amino acids. The CDR3 sequence is CASSYSMDSYEQYF. The CDR3 DNA sequence: TGTGCCAGCAGTTACTCGATGGACAGCTACGAGCAGTACTTC.

The V gene is TRBV10-2, the J gene TRBJ2-3, with a weak D call TRBD1 (8 bases). The CDR3 runs to 15 residues. Looked up from germline, CDR1 is WSHSY and CDR2 is SAAADI. V was clipped by 6 bases and J by 1 base, with 14 bases between them. This CDR3 reads CASSETGGGTDTQYF. The CDR3 DNA reads as TGCGCCAGCAGCGAAACAGGGGGGGGCACAGATACGCAGTATTTT.

This chain links TRBV27 with TRBJ1-6; 9 nucleotides agree with TRBD1. The length of the CDR3 is 16 residues. With V trimmed by 7 bases and J by 8 bases, 12 bases remained unmatched. Germline values: CDR1 MNHEY, CDR2 SMNVEV (reference sequence). CDR3 protein: CASKPSQGAIDSPLHF. As DNA, the CDR3 is TGTGCCAGCAAACCTTCACAGGGGGCGATTGATTCACCCCTCCACTTT.

This clone has more than one count but fewer than ten. The V and J genes are TRBV6-1 and TRBJ1-2; TRBD1 matches 7 bases. V was clipped by 5 bases and J by 6 bases; unmatched bases: 9. The CDR3 loop spans 14 amino acids. The germline V gene encodes CDR1 MNHNS and CDR2 SASEGT. CDR3 region: CASSRTGERHGYTF. For the CDR3, the DNA is TGTGCCAGCAGTCGTACAGGGGAGCGGCATGGCTACACCTTC.

This clone showed up just a few times. This chain joins TRBV7-2 and TRBJ2-7; D gene ambiguous. The CDR3 has 12 amino acids. Trimming removed 5 bases at V and 2 bases at J, with 7 bases between. Germline CDR1 and CDR2: SGHTA and FQGNSA. The CDR3 DNA sequence: TGTGCCAGCAGCGCCTCGACCTACGAGCAGTACTTC. It yields the protein CASSASTYEQYF.

This clone has just one count. V is TRBV20-1 and J is TRBJ2-7, with 12 bases aligning to TRBD2. The germline gives CDR1 DFQATT, CDR2 SNEGSKA (reference sequence). The junction had 7 bases not matched to a gene; V was cut back by 6 bases and J by 4 bases. The length of the CDR3 is 14 residues. The CDR3 nucleotides are TGCAGTGCCCGAAGGACTAGCGGGGATTACGAGCAGTACTTC. It specifies CSARRTSGDYEQYF.

The chain recombines TRBV20-1 with TRBJ2-5, with D possibly matching TRBD2 (6 bases). Germline V gives CDR1 DFQATT, CDR2 SNEGSKA (reference sequence). The CDR3 covers 15 residues. The ends were cut back, 0 bases at V and 4 bases at J, with 15 bases in the middle. The CDR3 DNA sequence: TGCAGTGCTAGAGATTCGGAGGGCCTGACAGAGACCCAGTACTTC. As protein: CSARDSEGLTETQYF.

By sample share, this clone is large. The chain uses TRBV30 and TRBJ2-7, with D uncertain. Germline assignment: CDR1 GTSNPN and CDR2 SVGIG (reference sequence). CDR3 length: 12 residues. V was pared by 6 bases and J by 7 bases, with 16 bases between. The CDR3 nucleotides read TGTGCCTGTGCCGGAGTGGGTGGAGAGCAGTACTTC. Amino acids: CACAGVGGEQYF.